The entry below describes one T cell receptor beta chain. The data belong to a study of blood T cell repertoires in COVID-19. Across the study: The study drew acute and convalescent COVID-19 samples from the United States, Italy and Spain. Nucleic acid was either cDNA or gDNA, and it came from T cells, B-cell-depleted T cells, or PBMCs.

In germline, CDR1 is SGHAT, CDR2 FQDESV (reference sequence). CDR3 length: 16 amino acids. After removal of 5 bases from V and 0 bases from J, the junction contained 10 bases not matched to a gene. In the authors' methods: Scientists estimated how many nucleated cells there were by amplifying reference gene primers. Assay: immunoSEQ multiplex PCR; the TCRdb copy retains only in-frame clones and omits some. The V and J calls and clone size are taken from that table; D and trimming were inferred from the DNA. Here the sample spans over 50,000 clones, 78% being singletons. The rearrangement links TRBV11-1 to TRBJ2-7; 7 bases align to TRBD2. This TCR was recovered from a human donor with active or convalescent COVID-19. The donor label of this sample is uncertain. The sequenced sample was peripheral blood. The CDR3: CASSPRDYLSSYEQYF. In DNA, the CDR3 is TGTGCCAGCAGCCCCCGGGACTACCTAAGCTCCTACGAGCAGTACTTC.